This T cell receptor beta chain comes out of a study of cytomegalovirus exposure and HLA in healthy donors. Study-wide background: Around 180 million T cells yielded under 130 million unique TCR beta sequences in earlier analysis.

After removal of 1 base from V and 4 bases from J, the junction contained 1 base not matched to a gene. This CDR3 has 15 residues. Germline V gene sequence: CDR1 SGHVS, CDR2 FNYEAQ. This clone was seen a single time. 13 Jbeta primers and 60 Vbeta primers were used for the PCR. The protocol was immunoSEQ multiplex PCR, while the TCRdb copy is restricted to in-frame clones and leaves out a portion. The sample has fewer than 130,000 clones, around 62% seen once. The TCR originated in a young man in good health and CMV-seropositive. Material for sequencing was PBMCs. The V and J genes are TRBV7-6 and TRBJ2-3, with 11 bases fitting TRBD2. CDR3 sequence: CASSLDSGGADTQYF. CDR3 DNA sequence: TGTGCCAGCAGCTTAGATAGCGGGGGGGCAGATACGCAGTATTTT.